The 23 T cell receptor beta chains below come from one sample, sequenced in a study of regulatory T cells in long-lasting Graves disease. The authors built TCR beta libraries using iRepertoire HTBI primers and Arm-PCR of CDR3 regions. MiXCR, applied by TCRdb to the multiplex PCR reads, yields one record per CDR3 protein. The sample lists roughly 500,000 distinct CDR3 sequences, around an eighth occurring once. Time point reported: newly diagnosed GD, antithyroid drugs for less than 3 months. From PBMCs, RNA was extracted and then used to make the TCR library. Separately, the same data were catalogued under a study of T cells in Graves' hyperthyroidism and ophthalmopathy.

Source: peripheral blood mononuclear cells (PBMCs), taken at new diagnosis, from a patient treated with antithyroid drugs. All receptors come from a man aged 25 to 45 with Graves disease.

Ten or more counts support this clonotype. The chain uses TRBV4-1 and TRBJ1-2; 7 bases line up with TRBD1. Trimming at V came to 6 bases and at J to 0 bases, leaving 4 bases not matched to a gene. CDR1 and CDR2 from the germline V gene are MGHRA and YSYEKL. CDR3 length: 14 residues. The DNA of the CDR3 is TGCGCCAGCAGGCATACAGGGGCTAACTATGGCTACACCTTC. This translates into CASRHTGANYGYTF.

Many counts were recorded for this clonotype. This sequence joins TRBV5-1 and TRBJ1-1; D not resolved. Germline-derived CDR1 and CDR2 are SGHRS and YFSETQ. The V end lost 4 bases, the J end lost 1 base, and 11 bases lay between the germline ends. This CDR3 comprises 14 residues. CDR3: CASSPRKPNTEAFF. CDR3 DNA: TGCGCCAGCAGCCCAAGGAAACCGAACACTGAAGCTTTCTTT.

Notes on this clonotype: A much bigger clone sits one base away, suggesting this may be a read error. The V gene is TRBV27, the J gene TRBJ2-1; D is possibly TRBD1 or TRBD2 (5 bases each). The CDR3 has 15 amino acids. Germline V CDR1 and CDR2: MNHEY, SMNVEV (reference sequence). V shed 6 bases and J shed 7 bases, with 19 bases lying between them. This CDR3 is CASRRGVHPINEQFF. In DNA form, the CDR3 reads TGTGCCAGCAGACGAGGGGTACACCCGATTAATGAGCAGTTCTTC.

The chain couples TRBV5-1 to TRBJ2-2; either TRBD1 or TRBD2 may fit D (6 bases each). Germline CDR1 reads SGHRS; CDR2 reads YFSETQ. V was cut by 2 bases and J by 3 bases, with 17 bases left in between. CDR3 length: 17 residues. CDR3 loop: CASSFLIRGPDTGELFF. The CDR3, as DNA: TGCGCCAGCAGCTTCCTTATCCGGGGGCCGGACACCGGGGAGCTGTTTTTT.

The sample holds many counts of this clonotype. The V and J genes are TRBV2 and TRBJ2-1, with TRBD2 matching 12 bases. Looked up from germline, CDR1 is SNHLY and CDR2 is FYNNEI. J was trimmed by 8 bases and V by 6 bases; bases with no gene match: 8. The CDR3 consists of 15 residues. As DNA, the CDR3 is TGTGCCAGCAGGCAGACTAGCGGGAGACAGGATGAGCAGTTCTTC. Translating gives CASRQTSGRQDEQFF.

Ten or more counts support this clonotype. The chain couples TRBV12-5 to TRBJ1-1; D gene unclear. V shed 7 bases and J shed 1 base, with 16 bases lying between them. There are 15 residues in the CDR3. The germline V gene encodes CDR1 LGHNT and CDR2 FRNRAP. The CDR3 nucleotides read TGTGCTAGTGTGACGGGAGGGAATTGGAACACTGAAGCTTTCTTT. It specifies CASVTGGNWNTEAFF.

V usage is TRBV19 and J usage is TRBJ1-1; D ambiguous. Germline V gene sequence: CDR1 LNHDA, CDR2 SQIVND (reference sequence). Trimming removed 8 bases from V and 5 bases from J, with 18 bases in between. This CDR3 is 14 amino acids long. CDR3 DNA: TGTGCCAGTTCGGTGAGAGGTGAAGTGACTGAAGCTTTCTTT. Translated, it gives CASSVRGEVTEAFF.

This clonotype has at least ten counts. This rearrangement joins TRBV29-1 to TRBJ1-1; TRBD1 is a possible D gene (6 bases). CDR3 length: 11 amino acids. Trimming removed 5 bases at V and 4 bases at J, with 8 bases between. Germline-derived CDR1 and CDR2 are SQVTM and ANQGSEA. In nucleotides, the CDR3 is TGCAGCGTTAAGGGGGGCACTGAAGCTTTCTTT. Translating gives CSVKGGTEAFF.

This clonotype was seen ten or more times. DNA of the CDR3: TGCAGTGCAGGGGATTTGGGGCGGGAGGGCGGCGATGAGCAGTTCTTC. This sequence encodes CSAGDLGREGGDEQFF. The chain couples TRBV20-1 to TRBJ2-1, with 9 bases aligning to TRBD2. The germline CDR1 and CDR2 sequences are DFQATT and SNEGSKA (reference sequence). With 6 bases clipped from V and 8 bases from J, the junction kept 17 bases outside the gene matches. The CDR3 has 16 amino acids.

Of note for this clonotype: This likely reflects a read error, since a far larger clone is one base away. The rearrangement uses TRBV10-3 and TRBJ2-7, with 8 bases that match TRBD2. V shed 6 bases, J shed 5 bases, and the junction held 6 bases outside the gene matches. The CDR3 is made up of 13 amino acids. Germline CDR1 reads ENHRY; CDR2 reads SYGVKD. The CDR3 here is CAISGREVDEQYF. The CDR3 DNA reads as TGTGCCATCAGCGGGCGGGAGGTAGACGAGCAGTACTTC.

The chain is built from TRBV11-2 and TRBJ2-1, with 13 bases fitting TRBD2. Trimming cost V 5 bases and J 6 bases; bases outside gene matches: 13. CDR1 SGHAT and CDR2 FQNNGV come from the germline V gene. The CDR3 sequence is 18 residues long. As DNA, the CDR3 is TGTGCCAGCAGCCCCCGAGGTGGACTAGCGGGAGCCAGCAATGAGCAGTTCTTC. The encoded protein is CASSPRGGLAGASNEQFF. Based on the CDR3 plus reference TRBV11-2 and TRBJ2-1, the full variable domain is EAGVAQSPRYKIIEKRQSVAFWCNPISGHATLYWYQQILGQGPKLLIQFQNNGVVDDSQLPKDRFSAERLKGVDSTLKIQPAKLEDSAVYLCASSPRGGLAGASNEQFFGPGTRLTVL.

In its sample, this clonotype was seen many times. J is TRBJ2-1 and V is TRBV7-2; D is unresolved. V lost 5 bases to trimming and J lost 7 bases, with 9 bases between them. The length of the CDR3 is 12 residues. In germline, CDR1 is SGHTA, CDR2 FQGNSA. This CDR3 is CASSKKQNEQFF. CDR3 sequence (DNA): TGTGCCAGCAGCAAAAAACAGAATGAGCAGTTCTTC.

This chain links TRBV20-1 with TRBJ2-7; 7 nucleotides match TRBD1. V shed 5 bases and J 11 bases; nucleotides not matched to a gene: 9. Germline loops: CDR1 DFQATT, CDR2 SNEGSKA (reference sequence). The CDR3 contains 11 residues. The DNA of the CDR3 is TGCAGTGCTGGGCCACAGGGGATTGAGTACTTC. It yields the protein CSAGPQGIEYF.

The chain is built from TRBV11-2 and TRBJ2-1, with D perhaps being TRBD1 or TRBD2 (5 bases each). The CDR3 is 17 amino acids. V was trimmed by 1 base and J by 2 bases, leaving 15 bases between them. CDR1 is SGHAT, CDR2 FQNNGV, per germline. The CDR3 here is CASSLGYGAGTYNEQFF. As DNA, the CDR3 is TGTGCCAGCAGCTTAGGCTATGGGGCGGGCACCTACAATGAGCAGTTCTTC.

This clonotype was recorded many times. This chain joins TRBV11-2 and TRBJ2-1; no clear D gene. The V end lost 2 bases, the J end lost 0 bases, and 8 bases lay between the germline ends. The CDR3 has 15 residues. The germline V gene has CDR1 SGHAT and CDR2 FQNNGV. CDR3 sequence reads: CASSLSLSSYNEQFF. The CDR3 coding sequence is TGTGCCAGCAGCTTAAGCCTTAGCTCCTACAATGAGCAGTTCTTC.

This clonotype was detected many times. The chain has TRBV20-1 and TRBJ2-3; D call uncertain. Germline V CDR1 and CDR2: DFQATT, SNEGSKA (reference sequence). This CDR3 comprises 16 residues. The V end lost 4 bases, the J end lost 4 bases, and 21 bases lay between the germline ends. CDR3 sequence reads: CSATWLTYPPADTQYF. The CDR3 region has the DNA TGCAGTGCTACCTGGTTGACATATCCTCCGGCAGATACGCAGTATTTT.

This clonotype was recorded at least ten times. The chain has TRBV2 and TRBJ1-1; D gene ambiguous. V shed 6 bases and J shed 1 base, with 9 bases lying between them. CDR3 length: 13 amino acids. Germline lookup yields CDR1 SNHLY and CDR2 FYNNEI. The CDR3 sequence: CASRSGSNTEAFF. CDR3 nucleotides: TGTGCCAGCAGGTCGGGTTCGAACACTGAAGCTTTCTTT.

This clonotype has at least ten counts. The chain couples TRBV5-1 to TRBJ2-4; 9 positions match TRBD2. The CDR3 runs 19 residues. The V segment lost 2 bases and the J segment 2 bases; nucleotides outside the gene matches: 14. Germline CDR1 reads SGHRS; CDR2 reads YFSETQ. The chain's CDR3 is CASSFRPAGGRLSKNIQYF. The CDR3 region has the DNA TGCGCCAGCAGCTTCAGGCCAGCGGGAGGTCGCCTTTCCAAAAACATTCAGTACTTC.

The rearrangement links TRBV18 to TRBJ2-7; D not resolved. This CDR3 is built from 14 residues. With 2 bases removed from V and 2 bases from J, the gap between germline ends came to 10 bases. Per germline, CDR1 KGHSH and CDR2 LQKENI. The chain's CDR3 is CASSPYLEAYEQYF. The CDR3 DNA follows: TGTGCCAGCTCACCATACCTAGAGGCCTACGAGCAGTACTTC. Drawing the rest from reference TRBV18 and TRBJ2-7, the complete variable domain is NAGVMQNPRHLVRRRGQEARLRCSPMKGHSHVYWYRQLPEEGLKFMVYLQKENIIDESGMPKERFSAEFPKEGPSILRIQQVVRGDSAAYFCASSPYLEAYEQYFGPGTRLTVT.

V is TRBV29-1 and J is TRBJ2-1, with D possibly being TRBD2 (6 bases). This CDR3 has 17 amino acids. CDR1 is SQVTM, CDR2 ANQGSEA, per germline. Trimming shortened V by 0 bases and J by 2 bases, and 17 bases separated the two germline ends. CDR3 coding DNA: TGCAGCGTTGAAGACCTCTACCGGGACTCCCCCTACAATGAGCAGTTCTTC. Translating gives CSVEDLYRDSPYNEQFF.

The chain couples TRBV5-8 to TRBJ2-4; TRBD2 might be the D (6 bases). Germline CDR1 SGHTS, CDR2 YDEGEE. The CDR3 has 18 residues. The V end was cut by 0 bases, the J end by 0 bases, with 16 bases between. For the CDR3, the DNA is TGTGCCAGCAGCTTGGTGTTAGGTAGCGGAATAGCCAAAAACATTCAGTACTTC. This gives the protein CASSLVLGSGIAKNIQYF.

This clonotype occurred a few times. The chain uses TRBV5-6 and TRBJ2-5, with 7 bases aligning to TRBD1. CDR1 and CDR2 (germline): SGHDT, YYEEEE. The CDR3 extends over 15 amino acids. The V and J ends lost 4 bases and 5 bases, in that order; junction bases with no gene match: 11. Here the CDR3 reads CASSRYSTGKETQYF. DNA for the CDR3: TGTGCCAGCAGCCGATACTCGACAGGGAAGGAGACCCAGTACTTC.

This clonotype was seen at least ten times. The CDR3, as DNA: TGTGCCAGCAGCTCACAGGGGGAATCCGGGGAGCTGTTTTTT. Protein product: CASSSQGESGELFF. This rearrangement joins TRBV7-9 to TRBJ2-2; 8 bases line up with TRBD1. Germline CDR1 and CDR2: SEHNR and FQNEAQ (reference sequence). J gave up 6 bases and V 4 bases, and 4 bases lay outside the gene matches. The CDR3 runs 14 residues.